A selection of T cell receptor beta chains follows, all from one sample in a study of shared clonotypes between healthy human individuals. Assay: immunoSEQ multiplex PCR; the TCRdb copy retains only in-frame clones and omits some. The table includes hundreds of thousands of clones, 95% to 96% detected once. The source material was naive CD8+ T cells sorted from blood. The origin of the receptors is a woman in her 30s in good health. Both conserved end residues are part of each CDR3.

12	TRBV30	TRBJ1-2	CAWSRLINGYTF
14	TRBV27	TRBJ2-5	CASSQTGTQETQYF
15	TRBV27	TRBJ2-1	CASTKLPRSYNEQFF
18	TRBV29-1	TRBJ2-3	CSVSGEGSGTYLPDTQYF
14	TRBV28	TRBJ2-7	CASSTETVVHEQYF
13	TRBV2	TRBJ2-1	CASSEREGNEQFF
14	TRBV28	TRBJ2-7	CASSSSLTGDEQYF
16	TRBV15	TRBJ1-2	CATSRDQGTGPEGYTF
14	TRBV7-6	TRBJ2-7	CASSATVQGYEQYF
15	TRBV27	-	CASSLLLGEVYEQYF
14	TRBV28	-	CASTVGGTDYEQYF
14	TRBV6-1	TRBJ2-3	CASSEVSGSDTQYF
13	TRBV5-6	TRBJ2-5	CASSWTSWESQYF
17	TRBV5-4	TRBJ2-7	CASSLDFGGGPSGEQYF
20	TRBV28	TRBJ2-3	CASSYSADNGFEPSTDTQYF
15	TRBV4-1	TRBJ2-7	CASSQVGEASYEQYF
14	TRBV9	TRBJ2-5	CASRNRANGETQYF
13	TRBV5-4	TRBJ2-7	CASSPSQGYEQYF
18	TRBV2	TRBJ2-1	CASRKREGKYSSYNEQFF
14	TRBV6-1	TRBJ2-1	CASGGQGEVSEQFF
15	TRBV19	TRBJ1-5	CASSIGAYSNQPQHF
14	TRBV28	TRBJ1-1	CASSWAGGTTEAFF